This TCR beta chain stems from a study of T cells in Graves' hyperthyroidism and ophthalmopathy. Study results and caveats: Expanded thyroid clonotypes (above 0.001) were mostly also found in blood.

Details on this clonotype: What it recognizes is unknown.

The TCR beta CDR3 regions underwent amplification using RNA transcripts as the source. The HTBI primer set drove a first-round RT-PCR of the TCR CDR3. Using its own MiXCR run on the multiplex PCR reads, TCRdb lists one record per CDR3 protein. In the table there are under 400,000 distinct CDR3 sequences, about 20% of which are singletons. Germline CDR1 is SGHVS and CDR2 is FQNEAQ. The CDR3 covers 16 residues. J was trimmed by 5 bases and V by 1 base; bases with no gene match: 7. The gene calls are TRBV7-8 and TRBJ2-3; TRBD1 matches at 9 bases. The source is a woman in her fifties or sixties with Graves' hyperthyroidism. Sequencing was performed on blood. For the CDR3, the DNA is TGTGCCAGCAGCTTAGGCCGGGACAGGGCCAGAGATACGCAGTATTTT. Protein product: CASSLGRDRARDTQYF.